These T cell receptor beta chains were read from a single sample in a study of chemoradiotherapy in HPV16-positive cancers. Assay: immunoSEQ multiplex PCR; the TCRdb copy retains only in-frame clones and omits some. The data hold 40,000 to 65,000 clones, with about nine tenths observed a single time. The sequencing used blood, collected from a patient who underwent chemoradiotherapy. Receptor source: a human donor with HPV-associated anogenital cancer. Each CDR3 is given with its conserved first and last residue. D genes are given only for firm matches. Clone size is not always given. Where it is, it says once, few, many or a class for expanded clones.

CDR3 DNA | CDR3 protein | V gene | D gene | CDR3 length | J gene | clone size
TGTGCCAGCAGCCCGTCGGCGGCGTCGGCAGAGCTGTTTTTT | CASSPSAASAELFF | TRBV7-6 | - | 14 | TRBJ2-2 | few
TGTGCTAGTGATTCGGAGCTCTCCGAGCAGTACTTC | CASDSELSEQYF | TRBV12-5 | - | 12 | TRBJ2-7 | -
TGTGCCAGCAGCTCCGGGACAGGGGACGCTGAAGCTTTCTTT | CASSSGTGDAEAFF | TRBV11-3 | TRBD1 | 14 | TRBJ1-1 | -
TGTGCCAGCAGCAGACAGGGCCTTAGCAATCAGCCCCAGCATTTT | CASSRQGLSNQPQHF | TRBV2 | TRBD1 | 15 | TRBJ1-5 | -
TGTGCCAGCAGCTCAGCGGGGGGCCCGCAGTACTTC | CASSSAGGPQYF | TRBV7-2 | TRBD2 | 12 | TRBJ2-5 | -
TGTGCCAGCATTCGGTACAATCCACCCCCCACTGAAGCTTTCTTT | CASIRYNPPPTEAFF | TRBV7-9 | - | 15 | TRBJ1-1 | -
TGTGCCAGCAGCGTAGGGGCGAGAGTTACCGGGGAGCTGTTTTTT | CASSVGARVTGELFF | TRBV9 | - | 15 | TRBJ2-2 | -
TGTGCCAGCAGCCGAACTAGCGGGAGACTCTACGAGCAGTACTTC | CASSRTSGRLYEQYF | TRBV5-4 | TRBD2 | 15 | TRBJ2-7 | -
TGTGCCAGCAGCTCGATCGACAGGGGGGCCGGGGAGCTGTTTTTT | CASSSIDRGAGELFF | TRBV5-4 | TRBD1 | 15 | TRBJ2-2 | -
TGTGCCAGTAGTCCTCCCTCCGGGACAGGGGGAGAGACCCAGTACTTC | CASSPPSGTGGETQYF | TRBV19 | TRBD1 | 16 | TRBJ2-5 | -
TGCGCCAGCCGGAGGGGACAAGAGACCCAGTACTTC | CASRRGQETQYF | TRBV5-1 | - | 12 | TRBJ2-5 | -
TGTGCCAGCAGGGACTTCGGGAAAGAAGCTTTCTTT | CASRDFGKEAFF | TRBV27 | - | 12 | TRBJ1-1 | once
TGTGCCAGCAGCTTAGAAGGGACTAGCGGGAGCAGAAAGACCCAGTACTTC | CASSLEGTSGSRKTQYF | TRBV7-2 | TRBD2 | 17 | TRBJ2-5 | -
TGTGCCACCAGCAGAGATCTTGGGCAGGGGGCTAATGAGCAGTTCTTC | CATSRDLGQGANEQFF | TRBV15 | TRBD1 | 16 | TRBJ2-1 | -
TGCAGCGTTACACCGGGACAGGGGGCAGATACGCAGTATTTT | CSVTPGQGADTQYF | TRBV29-1 | TRBD1 | 14 | TRBJ2-3 | -
TGTGCCAGCAGTTATTCATCCGGACAGCCTCGAGAGCAGTACTTC | CASSYSSGQPREQYF | TRBV6-5 | - | 15 | TRBJ2-7 | -
TGTGCCAGCAGTTGGTCACAGCGGGTTAACTATGGCTACACCTTC | CASSWSQRVNYGYTF | TRBV6-5 | - | 15 | TRBJ1-2 | -
TGTGCCAGTAGTAGGAGGGGTAGCGGGAGAAGGAGCTACGAGCAGTACTTC | CASSRRGSGRRSYEQYF | TRBV19 | TRBD2 | 17 | TRBJ2-7 | -
TGTGCCAGTAACAACGGGGCCCAGTGGGACAATGAGCAGTTCTTC | CASNNGAQWDNEQFF | TRBV19 | - | 15 | TRBJ2-1 | -
TGTGCCAGCAGTGCAGGGGACACCGGGGAGCTGTTTTTT | CASSAGDTGELFF | TRBV6-4 | - | 13 | TRBJ2-2 | large
TGTGCCAGCAGCCTCGAGGGGAGCTCCTACAATGAGCAGTTCTTC | CASSLEGSSYNEQFF | TRBV7-2 | - | 15 | TRBJ2-1 | once
TGTGCCAGTAGAAAGGCCGGGACAGCCGATCGCAATCAGCCCCAGCATTTT | CASRKAGTADRNQPQHF | TRBV19 | TRBD1 | 17 | TRBJ1-5 | -
TGCGCCAGCAGCTTTGGTGCTTCCTACAATGAGCAGTTCTTC | CASSFGASYNEQFF | TRBV5-1 | - | 14 | TRBJ2-1 | -
TGCGCCAGCAGCCAAGATGCCAGGGATGGCTACACCTTC | CASSQDARDGYTF | TRBV4-3 | - | 13 | TRBJ1-2 | -
TGTGCCAGCAGCTTACAGACAGGGGAGGGTGAAAAACTGTTTTTT | CASSLQTGEGEKLFF | TRBV7-2 | TRBD1 | 15 | TRBJ1-4 | -
TGTGCCAGCAGCGCTAGCGGGGGGCGAGAGCAGTTCTTC | CASSASGGREQFF | TRBV7-2 | TRBD2 | 13 | TRBJ2-1 | -
TGTGCCAGCAGCAACCCACTTTGGGGGCTCGACACTGAAGCTTTCTTT | CASSNPLWGLDTEAFF | TRBV5-4 | - | 16 | TRBJ1-1 | -
TGCGCCAGCAGCCAAGATGGGGTCGGAAAACTGTTTTTT | CASSQDGVGKLFF | TRBV4-3 | - | 13 | TRBJ1-4 | -
TGTGCCAGCAGCCCCTTGTACCCCGGAGGCGGGGAGCTGTTTTTT | CASSPLYPGGGELFF | TRBV9 | - | 15 | TRBJ2-2 | -
TGTGCCAGCACGAGCGGGAGTAGTCAGACCCAGTACTTC | CASTSGSSQTQYF | TRBV2 | TRBD2 | 13 | TRBJ2-5 | -
TGTGCCAGCAGCGCTCGACCGGGGGCTGGAAACACCATATATTTT | CASSARPGAGNTIYF | TRBV6-5 | - | 15 | TRBJ1-3 | -
TGTGCCAGCAGTCTCACTAGCGGGGGGCACCAATACAATGAGCAGTTCTTC | CASSLTSGGHQYNEQFF | TRBV27 | TRBD2 | 17 | TRBJ2-1 | -
TGCGCCAGCAGCTTAGGGAGCGGCTCCACCTACGAGCAGTACTTC | CASSLGSGSTYEQYF | TRBV5-1 | - | 15 | TRBJ2-7 | once
TGTGCCAGCAGCTCGGACAGGCGTGTTCCCAAAAACATTCAGTACTTC | CASSSDRRVPKNIQYF | TRBV11-2 | TRBD1 | 16 | TRBJ2-4 | -
TGCGCCAGCAGCCCAGGGCCTAACTATGGCTACACCTTC | CASSPGPNYGYTF | TRBV4-3 | - | 13 | TRBJ1-2 | -
TGTGCCAGCTCTTCGACTAGCCCCGGTTATTACAATGAGCAGTTCTTC | CASSSTSPGYYNEQFF | TRBV18 | TRBD2 | 16 | TRBJ2-1 | once
TGTGCCAGCAGTGAATCCGACAGGGAAGGTACTGAAGCTTTCTTT | CASSESDREGTEAFF | TRBV25-1 | TRBD1 | 15 | TRBJ1-1 | -
TGTGCTAGTGGTTTGCCGACCGGGACTAGCGGGAGTAGTAGTGAGCAGTTCTTC | CASGLPTGTSGSSSEQFF | TRBV12-5 | TRBD2 | 18 | TRBJ2-1 | -
TGTGCCAGCAGCGACCCGACTAGCGGCAAAAACATTCAGTACTTC | CASSDPTSGKNIQYF | TRBV13 | TRBD2 | 15 | TRBJ2-4 | -
TGCAGCGTTACGGGTTCGGGCAATCAGCCCCAGCATTTT | CSVTGSGNQPQHF | TRBV29-1 | - | 13 | TRBJ1-5 | -
TGTGCCAGAAGCATCAGGGGAGGCTGGCTCTCTGGAAACACCATATATTTT | CARSIRGGWLSGNTIYF | TRBV5-3 | - | 17 | TRBJ1-3 | -
TGTGCCTGGAGTACTGGTCTCAATCAGCCCCAGCATTTT | CAWSTGLNQPQHF | TRBV30 | - | 13 | TRBJ1-5 | -
TGTGCCAGTAGTATAGGGAACGAGCAGTACTTC | CASSIGNEQYF | TRBV19 | - | 11 | TRBJ2-7 | -
TGTGCCAGTAGTTTGACAGGATCTACTGGGGCCAACGTCCTGACTTTC | CASSLTGSTGANVLTF | TRBV19 | - | 16 | TRBJ2-6 | -